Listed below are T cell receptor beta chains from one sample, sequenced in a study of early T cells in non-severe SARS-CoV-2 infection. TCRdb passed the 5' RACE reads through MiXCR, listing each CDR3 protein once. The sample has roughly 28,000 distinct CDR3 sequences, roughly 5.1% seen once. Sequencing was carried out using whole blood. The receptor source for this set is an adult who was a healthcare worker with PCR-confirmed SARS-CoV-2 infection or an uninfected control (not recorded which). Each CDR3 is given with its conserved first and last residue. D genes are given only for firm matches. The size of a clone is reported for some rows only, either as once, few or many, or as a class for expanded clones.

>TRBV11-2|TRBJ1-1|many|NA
CASSPQPGMNTEAFF
TGTGCCAGCAGCCCACAGCCAGGCATGAACACTGAAGCTTTCTTT
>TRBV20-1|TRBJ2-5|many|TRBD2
CSARTSGRTYQETQYF
TGCAGTGCTAGGACTAGCGGGAGGACGTACCAAGAGACCCAGTACTTC
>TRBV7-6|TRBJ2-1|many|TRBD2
CASSLRTSGGRKSYNEQFF
TGTGCCAGCAGCCTTAGGACTAGCGGGGGGCGAAAGTCCTACAATGAGCAGTTCTTC
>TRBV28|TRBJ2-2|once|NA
CASTFGVAGELFF
TGTGCCAGCACTTTTGGAGTTGCCGGGGAGCTGTTTTTT
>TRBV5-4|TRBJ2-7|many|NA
CASSLVDSPISYEQYF
TGTGCCAGCAGCTTGGTTGATTCCCCGATCTCCTACGAGCAGTACTTC
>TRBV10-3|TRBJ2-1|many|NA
CAIQDSRENEQFF
TGTGCCATCCAGGACTCGCGCGAGAATGAGCAGTTCTTC
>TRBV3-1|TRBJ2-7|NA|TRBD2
CASSSPGLLFYEQYF
TGTGCCAGCAGCTCACCGGGACTATTATTCTACGAGCAGTACTTC
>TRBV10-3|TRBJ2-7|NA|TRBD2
CAITPRSGRTVGEQYF
TGTGCCATCACCCCCAGGAGCGGGAGAACCGTGGGGGAGCAGTACTTC
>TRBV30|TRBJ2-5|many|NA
CAWSKGFQETQYF
TGTGCCTGGAGCAAGGGTTTCCAAGAGACCCAGTACTTC
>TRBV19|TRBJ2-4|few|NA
CASTGVYRNIQYF
TGTGCCAGTACTGGCGTTTACAGAAACATTCAGTACTTC
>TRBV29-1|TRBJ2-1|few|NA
CSVLAFGEQFF
TGCAGCGTACTAGCTTTCGGTGAGCAGTTCTTC
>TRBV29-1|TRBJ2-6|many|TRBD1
CSVRTGGAGANVLTF
TGCAGCGTTAGGACAGGGGGCGCTGGGGCCAACGTCCTGACTTTC
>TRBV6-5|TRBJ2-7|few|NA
CASSFENLGLEQYF
TGTGCCAGCAGTTTCGAAAACCTAGGGCTCGAGCAGTACTTC
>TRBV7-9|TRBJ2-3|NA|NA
CASSWGPRDGVVTDTQYF
TGTGCCAGCAGCTGGGGCCCACGAGATGGAGTCGTCACAGATACGCAGTATTTT
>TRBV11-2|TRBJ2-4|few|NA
CASSLGVTVAKNIQYF
TGTGCCAGCAGCTTAGGGGTGACAGTAGCCAAAAACATTCAGTACTTC
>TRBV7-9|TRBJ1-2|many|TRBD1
CASSSGTGDYGYTF
TGTGCCAGCAGCTCCGGGACAGGGGACTATGGCTACACCTTC
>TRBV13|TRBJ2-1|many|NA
CASSLRPEHNEQFF
TGTGCCAGCAGCTTGAGGCCAGAGCACAATGAGCAGTTCTTC
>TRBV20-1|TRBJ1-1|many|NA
CSARATGYTEAFF
TGCAGTGCTAGAGCAACAGGGTACACTGAAGCTTTCTTT
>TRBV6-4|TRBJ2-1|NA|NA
CASSDDPRPYNEQFF
TGTGCCAGCAGTGACGACCCGAGGCCCTACAATGAGCAGTTCTTC
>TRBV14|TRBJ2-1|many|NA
CASSEYNEQFF
TGTGCCAGCAGCGAATACAATGAGCAGTTCTTC